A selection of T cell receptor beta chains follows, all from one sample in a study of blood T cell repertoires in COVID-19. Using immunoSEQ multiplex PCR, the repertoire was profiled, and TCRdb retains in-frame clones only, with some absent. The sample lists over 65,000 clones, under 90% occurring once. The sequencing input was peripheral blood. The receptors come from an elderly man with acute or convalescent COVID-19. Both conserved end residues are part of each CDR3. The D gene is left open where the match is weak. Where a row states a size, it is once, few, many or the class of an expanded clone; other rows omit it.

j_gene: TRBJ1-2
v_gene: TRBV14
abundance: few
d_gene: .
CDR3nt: TGTGCCAGCAGCCAAGACCCTCGGAGGGAAGGTTTATCCGATGGCTACACCTTC
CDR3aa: CASSQDPRREGLSDGYTF

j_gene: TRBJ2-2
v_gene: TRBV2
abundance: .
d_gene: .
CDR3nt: TGTGCCAGCAGTGACGACGGGACAAGGAACACCGGGGAGCTGTTTTTT
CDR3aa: CASSDDGTRNTGELFF

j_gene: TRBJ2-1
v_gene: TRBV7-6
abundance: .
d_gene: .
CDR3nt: TGTGCCAGCAGCTTAAGGGGTAGCTCCTACAATGAGCAGTTCTTC
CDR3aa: CASSLRGSSYNEQFF

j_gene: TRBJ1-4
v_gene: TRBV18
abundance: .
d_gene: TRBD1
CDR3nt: TGTGCCAGCTCACCTAGACAGGGGAATAATGAAAAACTGTTTTTT
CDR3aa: CASSPRQGNNEKLFF

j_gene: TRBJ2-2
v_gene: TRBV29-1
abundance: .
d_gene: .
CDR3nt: TGCAGCGCGGGAGCCGACTACTACACCGGGGAGCTGTTTTTT
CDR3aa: CSAGADYYTGELFF

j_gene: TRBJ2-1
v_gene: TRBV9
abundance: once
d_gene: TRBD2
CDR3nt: TGTGCCAGCACACTAGCGGGAGACCCCTACAATGAGCAGTTCTTC
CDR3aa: CASTLAGDPYNEQFF

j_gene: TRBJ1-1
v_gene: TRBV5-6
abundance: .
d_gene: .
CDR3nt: TGTGCCAGCAGCACTCGATGGGCTTTGAACACTGAAGCTTTCTTT
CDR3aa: CASSTRWALNTEAFF

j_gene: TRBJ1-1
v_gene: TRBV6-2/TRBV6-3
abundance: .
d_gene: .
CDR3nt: TGTGCCAGCAGTGGGGCGCCAAAGGGCTCTGAAGCTTTCTTT
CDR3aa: CASSGAPKGSEAFF

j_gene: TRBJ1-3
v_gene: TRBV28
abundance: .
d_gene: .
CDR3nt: TGTGCCAGCAGCTCTGCCTTCTGGGCCTCTGGAAACACCATATATTTT
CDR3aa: CASSSAFWASGNTIYF

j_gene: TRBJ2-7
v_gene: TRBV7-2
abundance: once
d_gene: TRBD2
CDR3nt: TGTGCCAGCAGCTTAGTGCGGGAGGGCCGATTAGAGCAGTACTTC
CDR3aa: CASSLVREGRLEQYF

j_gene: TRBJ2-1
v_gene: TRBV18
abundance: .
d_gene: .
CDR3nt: TGTGCCAGCTCACCTACTGAACGGGACAAGACGTTCTTC
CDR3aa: CASSPTERDKTFF

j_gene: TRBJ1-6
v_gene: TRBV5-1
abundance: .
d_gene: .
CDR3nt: TGCGCCAGCAGCTTGGCCAGCACACTCGGAGGACCCCTCCACTTT
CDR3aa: CASSLASTLGGPLHF

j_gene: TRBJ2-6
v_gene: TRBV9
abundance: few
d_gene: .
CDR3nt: TGTGCCAGCAGCGTCCACCGGGAAAGCTCTGGGGCCAACGTCCTGACTTTC
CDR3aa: CASSVHRESSGANVLTF

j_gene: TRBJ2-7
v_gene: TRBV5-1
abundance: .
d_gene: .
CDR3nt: TGCGCCAGCAGCTTGGTACCGGTTCTGCGCGACGAGCAGTACTTC
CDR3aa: CASSLVPVLRDEQYF

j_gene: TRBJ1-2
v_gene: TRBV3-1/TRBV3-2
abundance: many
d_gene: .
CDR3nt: TGTGCCAGCAGCCAAGCGGGGGGACGTCAGGGCTACACCTTC
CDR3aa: CASSQAGGRQGYTF

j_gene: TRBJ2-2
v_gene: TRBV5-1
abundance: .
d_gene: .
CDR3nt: TGCGCCAGCAGCCCACAGGGTAACACCGGGGAGCTGTTTTTT
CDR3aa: CASSPQGNTGELFF

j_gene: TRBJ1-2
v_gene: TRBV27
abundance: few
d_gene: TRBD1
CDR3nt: TGTGCCAGCAGTCCATGGACAGGTTCTAACTATGGCTACACCTTC
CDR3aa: CASSPWTGSNYGYTF

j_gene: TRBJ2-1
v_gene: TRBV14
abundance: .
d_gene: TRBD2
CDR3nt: TGTGCCAGCAGCCAATCCGGGACTAGCGTGTACAATGAGCAGTTCTTC
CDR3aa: CASSQSGTSVYNEQFF

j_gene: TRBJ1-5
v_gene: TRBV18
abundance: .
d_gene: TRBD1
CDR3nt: TGTGCCAGCTCCACAGGGGGTAGCAATCAGCCCCAGCATTTT
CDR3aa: CASSTGGSNQPQHF

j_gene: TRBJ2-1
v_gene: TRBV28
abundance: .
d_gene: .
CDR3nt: TGTGCCAGCAGTTTATACGGGTACAATGAGCAGTTCTTC
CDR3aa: CASSLYGYNEQFF

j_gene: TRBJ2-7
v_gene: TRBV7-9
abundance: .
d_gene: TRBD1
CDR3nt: TGTGCCAGCAGCCCCCGGGACAGGGCCTACGAGCAGTACTTC
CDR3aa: CASSPRDRAYEQYF

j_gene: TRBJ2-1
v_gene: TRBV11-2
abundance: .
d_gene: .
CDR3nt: TGTGCCAGCAGCTTAGTTCCGGGGCTAGCGTCCGATGAGCAGTTCTTC
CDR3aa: CASSLVPGLASDEQFF

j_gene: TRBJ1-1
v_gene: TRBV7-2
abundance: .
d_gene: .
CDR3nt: TGTGCCAGCAGCTTATGGACTGCGGGGGGGATAGGTGAAGCTTTCTTT
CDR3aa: CASSLWTAGGIGEAFF

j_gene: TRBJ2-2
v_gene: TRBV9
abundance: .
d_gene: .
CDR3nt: TGTGCCAGCAGCTTTCAGACAGGCAGAAACACCGGGGAGCTGTTTTTT
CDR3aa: CASSFQTGRNTGELFF

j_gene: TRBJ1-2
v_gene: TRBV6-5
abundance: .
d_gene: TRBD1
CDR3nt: TGTGCCAGCAGTTACTCAGGGACAGGAAGGACAGGCTACACCTTC
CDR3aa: CASSYSGTGRTGYTF

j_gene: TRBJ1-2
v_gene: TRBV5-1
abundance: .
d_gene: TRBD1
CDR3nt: TGCGCCAGCAGCTTGGAGGGGGCAGTCGATGGCTACACCTTC
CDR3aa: CASSLEGAVDGYTF

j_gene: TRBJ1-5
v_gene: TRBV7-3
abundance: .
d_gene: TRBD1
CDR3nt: TGTGCCAGCAGCTTAGCAGGGGGCAGGGGCAATCAGCCCCAGCATTTT
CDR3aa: CASSLAGGRGNQPQHF

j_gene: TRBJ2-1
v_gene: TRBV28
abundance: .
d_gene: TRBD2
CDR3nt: TGTGCCAGCAGTACTAGCGGGAGACGTGAGCAGTTCTTC
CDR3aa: CASSTSGRREQFF

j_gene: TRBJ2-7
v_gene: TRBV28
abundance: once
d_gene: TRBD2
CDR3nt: TGTGCCAGCTGCGCTAGCGGGAGGGCCTACGAGCAGTACTTC
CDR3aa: CASCASGRAYEQYF

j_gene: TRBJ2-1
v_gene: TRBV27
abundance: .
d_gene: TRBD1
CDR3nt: TGTGCCAGCAGTTTCAATCCGGGACAGGGACAAAATGAGCAGTTCTTC
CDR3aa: CASSFNPGQGQNEQFF